This TCR beta chain was observed in a study of T cell changes during pregnancy in multiple sclerosis. Sequencing used immunoSEQ multiplex PCR; TCRdb keeps in-frame clones, though not all of them. The data show about 46,000 clones, with more than 85% seen just once and 0.39% held by the top ten. Per the germline V gene, CDR1 is SGHNT and CDR2 is YENEEA. This CDR3 contains 13 residues. V was pared by 3 bases and J by 9 bases, with 4 bases of the junction left unmatched. The material sequenced was CD4+ T cells from peripheral blood mononuclear cells, taken after pregnancy. The TCR sequence derives from a female donor with multiple sclerosis, enrolled in a pregnancy study. The chain carries TRBV11-3 and TRBJ2-4; 8 nucleotides match TRBD1. This CDR3 reads CASSFRTGSIQYF. For the CDR3, the DNA is TGTGCCAGCAGCTTTCGGACAGGGAGCATTCAGTACTTC.